Listed here are 27 T cell receptor beta chains from one sample, sequenced in a study of early T cells in non-severe SARS-CoV-2 infection. MiXCR, applied by TCRdb to the 5' RACE reads, yields one record per CDR3 protein. The table has 60,000 or so distinct CDR3 sequences, around 9.3% seen once. Sequenced here: whole blood, sampled at baseline. The receptor source for this set is an adult who was a healthcare worker with PCR-confirmed SARS-CoV-2 infection or an uninfected control (not recorded which).

This clonotype showed up just a few times. Here the CDR3 DNA reads TGTGCCAGCAGCCACCCACAGGGACGGGAGGAGACCCAGTACTTC. Its protein is CASSHPQGREETQYF. The J gene is TRBJ2-5, the V gene TRBV11-2, with D perhaps matching TRBD1 or TRBD2 (6 bases each). The germline V gene has CDR1 SGHAT and CDR2 FQNNGV. Trimming stripped 5 bases from V and 5 bases from J, with 18 bases between. This CDR3 contains 15 residues.

This clonotype was observed a handful of times. This chain links TRBV20-1 with TRBJ2-5; TRBD1 aligns across 10 bases. Germline CDR1 and CDR2: DFQATT and SNEGSKA (reference sequence). CDR3 length: 13 amino acids. V dropped 6 bases and J dropped 3; count of bases not matched to a gene: 4. The DNA for the CDR3 is TGCAGTGCAAGACAGGGGGCAAAAGAGACCCAGTACTTC. It translates to CSARQGAKETQYF.

This clonotype showed up many times. V gene TRBV29-1 combines with J gene TRBJ1-2; TRBD1 is a possible D gene (5 bases). CDR1 and CDR2 (germline): SQVTM, ANQGSEA. The CDR3 totals 14 residues. The V end lost 6 bases, the J end lost 1 base, and 15 bases lay between the germline ends. The CDR3, as DNA: TGCAGCGTCATGGAGGTCGGACATAACTATGGCTACACCTTC. Residues: CSVMEVGHNYGYTF.

This clonotype was seen more than once but under ten times. V gene TRBV19 combines with J gene TRBJ2-1; D is undetermined. The V gene's germline CDR1 is LNHDA and CDR2 SQIVND (reference sequence). The V end lost 7 bases, the J end lost 3 bases, and 13 bases lay between the germline ends. The CDR3 length is 14 residues. The CDR3 sequence: CASKGLALYNEQFF. The CDR3 bases are TGTGCCAGTAAGGGTTTAGCCCTCTACAATGAGCAGTTCTTC.

This clonotype was detected many times. CDR3 bases: TGCGCCAGCAGTTCTCGGCCCGGGGGTGAGACCCAGTACTTC. Its protein is CASSSRPGGETQYF. The chain couples TRBV5-1 to TRBJ2-5, with a tentative D call TRBD2 (6 bases). CDR3 size: 14 residues. Per the germline V gene, CDR1 is SGHRS and CDR2 is YFSETQ. Between the trimmed V and J ends, which lost 5 bases and 5 bases, there was a span of 16 bases.

This clonotype was observed at least ten times. The chain recombines TRBV21-1 with TRBJ2-7; the D segment call TRBD1 is taken from the table without a DNA check. TRBV21-1 is a pseudogene segment. The CDR3 loop spans 13 amino acids. CDR3 region: CASHSRDGPRQYF. Written as DNA, the CDR3 is TGTGCCAGTCATTCCCGGGACGGGCCTCGGCAGTACTTC.

This chain links TRBV20-1 with TRBJ2-2, with unresolved D. The CDR3 covers 14 residues. Germline loops: CDR1 DFQATT, CDR2 SNEGSKA (reference sequence). V dropped 0 bases and J dropped 4 bases, with 9 bases sitting between them. Here the CDR3 reads CSARDLDRTGELFF. The DNA for the CDR3 is TGCAGTGCTAGAGATTTGGACCGCACCGGGGAGCTGTTTTTT.

This clonotype was seen at least ten times. The J gene is TRBJ2-1, the V gene TRBV7-8, with 9 bases that match TRBD1. V shed 4 bases and J 7 bases; nucleotides not matched to a gene: 2. CDR3 length: 13 amino acids. Per the germline V gene, CDR1 is SGHVS and CDR2 is FQNEAQ. CDR3 nucleotide sequence: TGTGCCAGCAGCTCCGGACAGGGGAATGAGCAGTTCTTC. Residues: CASSSGQGNEQFF.

V gene TRBV6-2 or TRBV6-3 combines with J gene TRBJ1-1, with D perhaps matching TRBD1 (6 bases). The CDR3 extends over 13 amino acids. Germline V gene sequence: CDR1 MNHEY, CDR2 SVGEGT. V was pared by 6 bases and J by 4 bases, with 12 bases between. CDR3 DNA sequence: TGTGCCAGCAGAACAGGGCGGAGCACTGAAGCTTTCTTT. Protein product: CASRTGRSTEAFF.

This chain uses TRBV6-5 with TRBJ1-6; a possible D gene is TRBD1 (5 bases). This CDR3 contains 13 residues. Germline assignment: CDR1 MNHEY and CDR2 SVGAGI. Trimming pared 0 bases from V and 14 bases from J, leaving 11 bases between. CDR3 protein: CASSYSAGLSLHF. In nucleotides, the CDR3 is TGTGCCAGCAGTTACTCGGCAGGGTTATCCCTCCACTTT.

This clonotype has a handful of counts. CDR3 DNA sequence: TGTGCCAGCAGCCGAGGGACTAGTAGGATCGATGAGCAGTTCTTC. Residues: CASSRGTSRIDEQFF. V gene TRBV4-2 combines with J gene TRBJ2-1; TRBD2 aligns across 8 bases. Germline V lookup: CDR1 LGHNA, CDR2 YNFKEQ. The trim removed 4 bases at V and 8 bases at J, leaving 10 bases unmatched. The CDR3 has 15 amino acids.

Ten or more counts support this clonotype. The chain employs TRBV19 and TRBJ1-5, with 7 bases aligning to TRBD1. Germline V gene lookup returns CDR1 LNHDA and CDR2 SQIVND (reference sequence). The CDR3 contains 13 residues. J gave up 3 bases and V 9 bases, and 5 bases lay outside the gene matches. CDR3 protein: CASGTELNQPQHF. CDR3 bases: TGTGCCAGCGGGACAGAACTCAATCAGCCCCAGCATTTT.

At least ten counts were recorded for this clonotype. The rearrangement uses TRBV20-1 and TRBJ2-3; 16 bases are a match to TRBD2. The CDR3 covers 16 residues. Per the germline V gene, CDR1 is DFQATT and CDR2 is SNEGSKA (reference sequence). V trimming: 5 bases; J trimming: 4 bases; junction bases outside the gene matches: 6. The CDR3 region is CSARSGTSGRADTQYF. The CDR3 DNA reads TGCAGTGCTCGTTCAGGGACTAGCGGGAGGGCAGATACGCAGTATTTT.

This clonotype has a count of ten or more. The chain combines TRBV24-1 with TRBJ2-1; D possibly corresponds to TRBD2 (6 bases). Germline CDR1 and CDR2: KGHDR and SFDVKD. The CDR3 loop spans 15 amino acids. Trimming stripped 5 bases from V and 8 bases from J, with 18 bases between. CDR3 DNA: TGTGCCACCAGTGGCGGGCGGGGCCCCCAGGATGAGCAGTTCTTC. Amino acids: CATSGGRGPQDEQFF.

This clonotype was observed a few times. V usage is TRBV7-2 and J usage is TRBJ1-4; 7 positions agree with TRBD1. The ends lost 2 bases at V and 1 base at J; junction bases unmatched: 1. The CDR3 has 15 amino acids. From germline, CDR1 is SGHTA and CDR2 FQGNSA. In DNA form, the CDR3 reads TGTGCCAGCAGCTTAAGGACAGGAACTAATGAAAAACTGTTTTTT. This encodes CASSLRTGTNEKLFF.

The gene calls are TRBV12-3 or TRBV12-4 and TRBJ1-3, with D possibly matching TRBD1 (6 bases). The CDR3 length is 15 residues. The CDR3 sequence is CVSRPTGSGGNTIYF. Written as DNA, the CDR3 is TGTGTCAGTCGTCCTACAGGGTCGGGAGGAAACACCATATATTTT.

This clonotype was counted a few times. V is TRBV12-5 and J is TRBJ2-4; unclear D gene. V was shortened by 7 bases and J by 5 bases, with 6 bases between the two germline ends. Germline loops: CDR1 LGHNT, CDR2 FRNRAP. The CDR3 runs to 11 residues. The CDR3 DNA sequence: TGTGCTAGTGCGTCGGAAAACATTCAGTACTTC. Its protein product is CASASENIQYF.

In this sample, this clonotype turned up once. This chain links TRBV7-9 with TRBJ2-7; TRBD2 is a possible D gene (6 bases). The CDR3 spans 12 residues. The germline gives CDR1 SEHNR, CDR2 FQNEAQ (reference sequence). Deletions cut 3 bases from V and 8 bases from J, with 11 bases between. The CDR3 reads CASSLEGYKQYF. CDR3 nucleotide sequence: TGTGCCAGCAGCTTGGAGGGGTACAAGCAGTACTTC.

The V gene is TRBV28, the J gene TRBJ1-1; the D gene is possibly TRBD1 (5 bases). Germline V CDR1 and CDR2: MDHEN, SYDVKM. Trimming took 7 bases from V and 0 from J, leaving 9 bases between them. The CDR3 has 13 amino acids. Here the CDR3 reads CASMRGMNTEAFF. CDR3 nucleotides: TGTGCCAGCATGAGGGGCATGAACACTGAAGCTTTCTTT.

CDR3 nucleotides: TGTGCCAGCAGGGCGGACAGGGGCCCTGAAGCTTTCTTT. It translates to CASRADRGPEAFF. The chain has TRBV11-2 and TRBJ1-1, with 9 bases fitting TRBD1. The CDR3 has 13 residues. Trimming removed 6 bases from V and 6 bases from J; junction bases left unmatched: 5. Germline loops: CDR1 SGHAT, CDR2 FQNNGV.

This clonotype was recorded a few times. The chain links TRBV7-6 to TRBJ2-1; 7 bases align to TRBD1. Germline V gives CDR1 SGHVS, CDR2 FNYEAQ. The CDR3 consists of 18 residues. V trimming: 3 bases; J trimming: 0 bases; junction bases outside the gene matches: 11. The CDR3 sequence is CASSFPQQTGLSYNEQFF. In DNA, the CDR3 is TGTGCCAGCAGCTTCCCCCAACAGACAGGGCTCTCCTACAATGAGCAGTTCTTC.

This clonotype showed up just a few times. The chain uses TRBV7-8 and TRBJ1-1, with 9 bases fitting TRBD1. The CDR3 length is 16 residues. V was pared by 2 bases and J by 0 bases, with 4 bases of the junction left unmatched. The germline V gene encodes CDR1 SGHVS and CDR2 FQNEAQ. The CDR3 DNA follows: TGTGCCAGCAGCTTAAAGCGGGACAGGGTGAACACTGAAGCTTTCTTT. Translated: CASSLKRDRVNTEAFF.

This clonotype was detected many times. This sequence joins TRBV14 and TRBJ2-2, with D possibly TRBD2 on 6 matching bases. CDR1 and CDR2 from the germline V gene are SGHDN and FVKESK. V was clipped by 5 bases and J by 3 bases, with 19 bases between them. The CDR3 runs 17 residues. CDR3 protein: CASSKGQGTSYTGELFF. The CDR3, as DNA: TGTGCCAGCAGCAAAGGCCAAGGGACTTCCTACACCGGGGAGCTGTTTTTT.

There are many counts of this clonotype. The V gene is TRBV10-3, the J gene TRBJ2-3; D is possibly TRBD1 or TRBD2 (5 bases each). The germline CDR1 and CDR2 sequences are ENHRY and SYGVKD. V lost 5 bases, J lost 10 bases, and 22 bases lay in between. This CDR3 is built from 15 residues. The DNA for the CDR3 is TGTGCCATCAGTCAGGGAGAACGAGATACGATATCGCAGTATTTT. Translated: CAISQGERDTISQYF.

The gene calls are TRBV15 and TRBJ2-7; D gene ambiguous. V lost 0 bases to trimming and J lost 0 bases, with 9 bases between them. CDR3 length: 15 residues. The germline V gene encodes CDR1 LNHNV and CDR2 YYDKDF (reference sequence). CDR3 DNA: TGTGCCACCAGCAGAGATGTTACAGTCTCCTACGAGCAGTACTTC. Translation gives CATSRDVTVSYEQYF. Complete variable domain (other parts from reference TRBV15 and TRBJ2-7): DAMVIQNPRYQVTQFGKPVTLSCSQTLNHNVMYWYQQKSSQAPKLLFHYYDKDFNNEADTPDNFQSRRPNTSFCFLDIRSPGLGDTAMYLCATSRDVTVSYEQYFGPGTRLTVT.

The rearrangement uses TRBV12-3 or TRBV12-4 and TRBJ2-4; D remains unclear. The length of the CDR3 is 11 residues. The ends were cut back, 5 bases at V and 9 bases at J, with 8 bases in the middle. CDR3 sequence reads: CASSTSIIQYF. CDR3 sequence (DNA): TGTGCCAGCAGTACTTCAATCATTCAGTACTTC.

This chain uses TRBV12-3 or TRBV12-4 with TRBJ2-7; D unclear. CDR3 length equals 15 residues. V dropped 1 base and J dropped 0 bases, with 10 bases sitting between them. The CDR3 DNA reads TGTGCCAGCAGTTTAGGGGCTTTAAGCTCCTACGAGCAGTACTTC. Encoded protein: CASSLGALSSYEQYF.